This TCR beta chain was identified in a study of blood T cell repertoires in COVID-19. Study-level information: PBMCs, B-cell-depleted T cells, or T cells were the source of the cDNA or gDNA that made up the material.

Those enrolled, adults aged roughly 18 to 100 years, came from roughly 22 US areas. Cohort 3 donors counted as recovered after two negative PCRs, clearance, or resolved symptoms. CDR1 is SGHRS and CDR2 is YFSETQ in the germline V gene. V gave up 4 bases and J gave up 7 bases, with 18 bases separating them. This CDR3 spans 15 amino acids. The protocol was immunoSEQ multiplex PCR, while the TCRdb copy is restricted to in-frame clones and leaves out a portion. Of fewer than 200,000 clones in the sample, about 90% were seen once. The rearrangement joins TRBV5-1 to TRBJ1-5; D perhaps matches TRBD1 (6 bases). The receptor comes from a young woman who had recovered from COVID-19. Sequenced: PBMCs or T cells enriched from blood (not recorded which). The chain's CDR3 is CASSPEGGVGQPQHF. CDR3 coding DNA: TGCGCCAGCAGCCCGGAAGGGGGTGTGGGACAGCCCCAGCATTTT.